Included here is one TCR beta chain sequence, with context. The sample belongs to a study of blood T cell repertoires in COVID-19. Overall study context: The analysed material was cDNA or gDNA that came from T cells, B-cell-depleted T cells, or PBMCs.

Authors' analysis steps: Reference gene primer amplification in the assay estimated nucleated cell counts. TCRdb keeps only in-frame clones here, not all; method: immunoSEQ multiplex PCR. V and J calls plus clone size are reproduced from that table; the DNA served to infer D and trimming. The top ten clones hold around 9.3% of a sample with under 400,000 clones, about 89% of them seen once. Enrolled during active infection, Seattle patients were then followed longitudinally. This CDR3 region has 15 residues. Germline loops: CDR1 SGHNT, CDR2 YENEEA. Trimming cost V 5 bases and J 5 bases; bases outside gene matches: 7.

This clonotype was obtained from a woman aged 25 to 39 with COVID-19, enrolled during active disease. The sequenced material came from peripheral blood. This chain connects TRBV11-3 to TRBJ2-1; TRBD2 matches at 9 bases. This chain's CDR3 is CASSPGLAPNNEQFF. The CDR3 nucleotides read TGTGCCAGCAGCCCTGGACTAGCGCCAAACAATGAGCAGTTCTTC.